This T cell receptor beta chain was documented in a study of blood T cell repertoires in COVID-19. On the study more broadly: T cells, B-cell-depleted T cells, or PBMCs provided the cDNA or gDNA that served as material.

The assay was immunoSEQ multiplex PCR, and TCRdb's table has in-frame clones only and misses some. The sample consists of roughly 69,000 clones, 88% of them appearing once. Per the germline V gene, CDR1 is MDHEN and CDR2 is SYDVKM. V dropped 8 bases and J dropped 4; count of bases not matched to a gene: 12. The CDR3 extends over 16 amino acids. The sequence was obtained from a human donor in a cohort sampled during active COVID-19. V and J are TRBV28 and TRBJ2-2; 8 bases are a match to TRBD1. Sequencing was performed on peripheral blood. The CDR3, as DNA: TGTGCCAGCGAACAGGGGGGCACAGGGTCCACCGGGGAGCTGTTTTTT. Its translation: CASEQGGTGSTGELFF. The full variable domain, completed using reference TRBV28 and TRBJ2-2, is DVKVTQSSRYLVKRTGEKVFLECVQDMDHENMFWYRQDPGLGLRLIYFSYDVKMKEKGDIPEGYSVSREKKERFSLILESASTNQTSMYLCASEQGGTGSTGELFFGEGSRLTVL.